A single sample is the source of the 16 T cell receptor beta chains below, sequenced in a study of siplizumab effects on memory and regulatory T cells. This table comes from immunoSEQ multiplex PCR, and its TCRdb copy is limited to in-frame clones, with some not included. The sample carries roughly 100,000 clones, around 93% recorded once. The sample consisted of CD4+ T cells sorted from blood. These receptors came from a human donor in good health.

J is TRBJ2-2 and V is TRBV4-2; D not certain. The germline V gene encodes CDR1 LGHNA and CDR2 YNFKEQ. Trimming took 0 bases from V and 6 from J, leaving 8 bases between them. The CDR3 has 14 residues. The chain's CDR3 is CASSQELTPGELFF. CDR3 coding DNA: TGTGCCAGCAGCCAAGAGCTTACTCCCGGGGAGCTGTTTTTT.

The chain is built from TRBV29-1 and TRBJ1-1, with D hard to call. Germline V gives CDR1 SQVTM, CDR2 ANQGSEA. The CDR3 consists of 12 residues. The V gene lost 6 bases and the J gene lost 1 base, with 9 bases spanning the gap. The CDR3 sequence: CSVETRNTEAFF. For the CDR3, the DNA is TGCAGCGTGGAAACAAGGAACACTGAAGCTTTCTTT.

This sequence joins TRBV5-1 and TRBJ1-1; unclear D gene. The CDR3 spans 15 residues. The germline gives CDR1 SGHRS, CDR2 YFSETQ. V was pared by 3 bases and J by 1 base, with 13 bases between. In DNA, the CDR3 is TGCGCCAGCAGCTCTGGGCAAGGGAGGAACACTGAAGCTTTCTTT. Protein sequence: CASSSGQGRNTEAFF.

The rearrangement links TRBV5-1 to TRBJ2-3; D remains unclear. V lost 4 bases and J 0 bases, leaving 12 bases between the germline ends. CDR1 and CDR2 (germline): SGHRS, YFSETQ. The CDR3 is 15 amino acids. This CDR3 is CASSPDVTSTDTQYF. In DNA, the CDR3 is TGCGCCAGCAGCCCTGACGTCACTAGCACAGATACGCAGTATTTT.

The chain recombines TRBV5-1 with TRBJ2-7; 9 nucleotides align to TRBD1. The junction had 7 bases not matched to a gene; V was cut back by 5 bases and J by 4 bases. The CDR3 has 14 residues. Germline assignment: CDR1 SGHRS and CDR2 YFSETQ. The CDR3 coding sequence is TGCGCCAGCAGTCTGCGACAGGGGGGTTACGAGCAGTACTTC. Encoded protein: CASSLRQGGYEQYF.

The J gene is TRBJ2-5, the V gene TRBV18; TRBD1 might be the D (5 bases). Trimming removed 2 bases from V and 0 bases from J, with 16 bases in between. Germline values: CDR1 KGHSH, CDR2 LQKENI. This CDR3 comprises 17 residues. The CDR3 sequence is CASSPSVGAVYQETQYF. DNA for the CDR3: TGTGCCAGCTCACCATCAGTAGGGGCGGTTTACCAAGAGACCCAGTACTTC.

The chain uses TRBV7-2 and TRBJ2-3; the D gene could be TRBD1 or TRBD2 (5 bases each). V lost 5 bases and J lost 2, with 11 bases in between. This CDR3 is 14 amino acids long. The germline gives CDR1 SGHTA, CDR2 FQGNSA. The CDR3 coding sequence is TGTGCCAGCAGCCATGGGACCTTCACAGATACGCAGTATTTT. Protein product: CASSHGTFTDTQYF.

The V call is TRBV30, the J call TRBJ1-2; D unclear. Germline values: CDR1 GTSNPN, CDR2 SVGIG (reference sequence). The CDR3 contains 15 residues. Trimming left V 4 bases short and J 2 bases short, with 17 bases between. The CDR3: CAWTPSPGWNYGYTF. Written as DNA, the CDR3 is TGTGCCTGGACCCCTTCACCTGGGTGGAACTATGGCTACACCTTC. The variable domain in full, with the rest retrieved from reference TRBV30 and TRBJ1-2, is SQTIHQWPATLVQPVGSPLSLECTVEGTSNPNLYWYRQAAGRGLQLLFYSVGIGQISSEVPQNLSASRPQDRQFILSSKKLLLSDSGFYLCAWTPSPGWNYGYTFGSGTRLTVV.

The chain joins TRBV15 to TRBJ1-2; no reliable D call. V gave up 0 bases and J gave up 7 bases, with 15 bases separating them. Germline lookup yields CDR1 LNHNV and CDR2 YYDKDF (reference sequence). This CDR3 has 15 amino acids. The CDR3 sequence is CATSRETPKWTGYTF. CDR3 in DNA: TGTGCCACCAGCAGAGAGACCCCCAAATGGACTGGCTACACCTTC.

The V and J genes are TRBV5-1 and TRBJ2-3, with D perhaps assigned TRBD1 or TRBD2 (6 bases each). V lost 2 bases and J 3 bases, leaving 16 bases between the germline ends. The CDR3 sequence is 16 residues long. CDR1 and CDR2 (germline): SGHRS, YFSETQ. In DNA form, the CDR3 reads TGCGCCAGCAGCTTTGTGGGGGGCTCTGCGACAGATACGCAGTATTTT. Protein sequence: CASSFVGGSATDTQYF.

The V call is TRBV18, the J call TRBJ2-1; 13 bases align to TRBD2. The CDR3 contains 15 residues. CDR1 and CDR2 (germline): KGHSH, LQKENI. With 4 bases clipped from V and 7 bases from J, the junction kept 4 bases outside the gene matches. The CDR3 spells CASSRGTSGMNEQFF. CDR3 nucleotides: TGTGCCAGCTCACGTGGGACTAGCGGGATGAATGAGCAGTTCTTC.

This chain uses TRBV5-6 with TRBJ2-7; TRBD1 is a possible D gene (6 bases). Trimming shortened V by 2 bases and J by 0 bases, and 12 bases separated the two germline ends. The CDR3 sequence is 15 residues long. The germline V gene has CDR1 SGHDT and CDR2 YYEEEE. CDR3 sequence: CASSFQGLPSYEQYF. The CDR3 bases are TGTGCCAGCAGCTTCCAGGGGCTTCCCTCCTACGAGCAGTACTTC.

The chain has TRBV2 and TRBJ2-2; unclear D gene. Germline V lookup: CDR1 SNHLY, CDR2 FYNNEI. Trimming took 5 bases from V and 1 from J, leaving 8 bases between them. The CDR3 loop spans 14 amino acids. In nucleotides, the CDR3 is TGTGCCAGCAGTCGTAGTGAGAACACCGGGGAGCTGTTTTTT. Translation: CASSRSENTGELFF.

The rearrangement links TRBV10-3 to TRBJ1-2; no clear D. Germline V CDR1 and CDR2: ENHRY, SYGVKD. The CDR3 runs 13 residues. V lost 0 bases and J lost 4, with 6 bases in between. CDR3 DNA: TGTGCCATCAGTGAGTCTAGGGCCTATGGCTACACCTTC. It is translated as CAISESRAYGYTF.

DNA for the CDR3: TGTGCCAGCAGTTCCGGAGCAGGGCTTTTAGGGTATGGCTACACCTTC. Protein sequence: CASSSGAGLLGYGYTF. The gene calls are TRBV6-5 and TRBJ1-2, with D possibly being TRBD1 (5 bases). Germline V CDR1 and CDR2: MNHEY, SVGAGI. The V and J ends lost 4 bases and 5 bases respectively, with 20 bases between them. This CDR3 contains 16 residues.

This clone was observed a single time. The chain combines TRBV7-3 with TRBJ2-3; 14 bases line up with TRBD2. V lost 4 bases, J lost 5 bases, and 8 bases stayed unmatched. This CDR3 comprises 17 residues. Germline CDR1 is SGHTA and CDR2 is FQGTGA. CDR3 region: CASSSLPGTSGRDTQYF. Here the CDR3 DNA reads TGTGCCAGCAGCTCCCTCCCCGGGACTAGCGGGAGAGATACGCAGTATTTT. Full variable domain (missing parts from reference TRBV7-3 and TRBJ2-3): GAGVSQTPSNKVTEKGKYVELRCDPISGHTALYWYRQSLGQGPEFLIYFQGTGAADDSGLPNDRFFAVRPEGSVSTLKIQRTERGDSAVYLCASSSLPGTSGRDTQYFGPGTRLTVL.